The 9 T cell receptor beta chains presented below share a single source sample, sequenced in a study of technical replicates of blood from four donors. Produced via immunoSEQ multiplex PCR; TCRdb's table is partial and in-frame only. The sample holds around 70,000 clones, under 95% seen once. Material for sequencing was T cells isolated from PBMCs. All receptors derive from a human donor in good health.

The chain is built from TRBV6-1 and TRBJ2-7; TRBD2 matches 7 bases. The V segment lost 11 bases and the J segment 3 bases; nucleotides outside the gene matches: 10. CDR1 MNHNS and CDR2 SASEGT come from the germline V gene. CDR3 size: 13 residues. CDR3 protein: CALSGGNYYEQYF. CDR3 DNA: TGTGCCCTCTCGGGGGGTAATTACTACGAGCAGTACTTC.

The V call is TRBV19, the J call TRBJ1-1; perhaps TRBD1 as D (5 bases). The CDR3 is made up of 14 amino acids. Per the germline V gene, CDR1 is LNHDA and CDR2 is SQIVND (reference sequence). V was shortened by 6 bases and J by 4 bases, with 15 bases between the two germline ends. The CDR3 loop reads CASSLGGVLTEAFF. The CDR3 coding sequence is TGTGCCAGTAGCCTGGGAGGGGTCCTCACTGAAGCTTTCTTT.

Only one count was recorded for this clone. This chain uses TRBV6-5 with TRBJ2-2; 7 bases agree with TRBD2. Unmatched junction bases numbered 5, after V lost 0 bases and J lost 4 bases. CDR3 size: 16 residues. The germline CDR1 and CDR2 sequences are MNHEY and SVGAGI. Here the CDR3 DNA reads TGTGCCAGCAGTTACTCGGCGGGAGAGACCACCGGGGAGCTGTTTTTT. Translating gives CASSYSAGETTGELFF.

The V and J genes are TRBV27 and TRBJ2-1; TRBD2 is a possible D gene (5 bases). This CDR3 is 12 amino acids long. V lost 8 bases to trimming and J lost 7 bases, with 12 bases between them. From germline, CDR1 is MNHEY and CDR2 SMNVEV (reference sequence). CDR3 nucleotides: TGTGCCAGCGCCGAGGGCCTTAATGAGCAGTTCTTC. Amino acid sequence: CASAEGLNEQFF.

This clone was observed a single time. The CDR3 sequence: CASSPKDSSYNEQFF. In DNA form, the CDR3 reads TGTGCCAGTAGTCCGAAGGACAGCTCCTACAATGAGCAGTTCTTC. This chain connects TRBV19 to TRBJ2-1; a possible D gene is TRBD1 (6 bases). Germline values: CDR1 LNHDA, CDR2 SQIVND (reference sequence). The CDR3 runs to 15 residues. Trimming pared 5 bases from V and 0 bases from J, leaving 11 bases between.

The rearrangement uses TRBV30 and TRBJ2-7; D perhaps matches TRBD1 (6 bases). With 5 bases removed from V and 3 bases from J, the gap between germline ends came to 14 bases. The CDR3 runs 13 residues. Per the germline V gene, CDR1 is GTSNPN and CDR2 is SVGIG (reference sequence). The CDR3 protein is CAWGTLSYYEQYF. The CDR3 bases are TGTGCCTGGGGGACACTTTCCTACTACGAGCAGTACTTC.

The rearrangement joins TRBV10-3 to TRBJ2-7, with TRBD2 identical over 12 bases. With 6 bases clipped from V and 1 base from J, the junction kept 1 base outside the gene matches. The germline V gene encodes CDR1 ENHRY and CDR2 SYGVKD. This CDR3 has 14 amino acids. The CDR3 spells CAISGTSGSYEQYF. The CDR3 coding sequence is TGTGCCATCAGCGGGACTAGCGGGTCCTACGAGCAGTACTTC.

This rearrangement joins TRBV7-9 to TRBJ2-7, with D tentatively TRBD2 (5 bases). The CDR3 sequence is 15 residues long. V gave up 5 bases and J gave up 5 bases, with 19 bases separating them. CDR1 is SEHNR and CDR2 is FQNEAQ in the germline V gene (reference sequence). CDR3 DNA: TGTGCCAGCAGCCCCCAAATCGACTATTTCCACGAGCAGTACTTC. Amino acids: CASSPQIDYFHEQYF. Using reference TRBV7-9 and TRBJ2-7 for the parts outside the CDR3, the full variable domain is DTGVSQNPRHKITKRGQNVTFRCDPISEHNRLYWYRQTLGQGPEFLTYFQNEAQLEKSRLLSDRFSAERPKGSFSTLEIQRTEQGDSAMYLCASSPQIDYFHEQYFGPGTRLTVT.

The chain links TRBV5-4 to TRBJ2-1; D might be TRBD2 (6 bases). V lost 0 bases to trimming and J lost 14 bases, with 12 bases between them. Germline V gives CDR1 SGHNT, CDR2 YYREEE (reference sequence). The CDR3 has 12 residues. The CDR3 bases are TGTGCCAGCAGCTTGGACGGGAGTAGGGAGTTCTTC. This encodes CASSLDGSREFF.